A single sample gave rise to the 9 T cell receptor beta chains below, sequenced in a study of T cells in Graves' hyperthyroidism and ophthalmopathy. Template material for amplifying TCR beta CDR3 regions consisted of RNA transcripts. HTBI primers were the set used in a first-round RT-PCR of the TCR CDR3. TCRdb re-analysed the multiplex PCR reads in MiXCR, keeping a single row per CDR3 protein. The profile shows about 480,000 distinct CDR3 sequences, less than 25% of them singletons. Sequencing input: blood. Source of these receptors: a woman in her twenties or thirties with Graves' ophthalmopathy.

The V and J genes are TRBV12-5 and TRBJ2-7, with TRBD1 matching over 11 bases. The germline V gene has CDR1 LGHNT and CDR2 FRNRAP. The CDR3 sequence is 14 residues long. The V segment lost 7 bases and the J segment 5 bases; nucleotides outside the gene matches: 7. The CDR3 sequence: CASATGTGGHEQYF. The DNA of the CDR3 is TGTGCTAGTGCGACCGGGACAGGGGGACACGAGCAGTACTTC.

This clonotype has ten or more counts. The chain uses TRBV6-2 or TRBV6-3 and TRBJ1-2, with D possibly being TRBD1 (5 bases). The V end lost 0 bases, the J end lost 8 bases, and 16 bases lay between the germline ends. Germline V gene lookup returns CDR1 MNHEY and CDR2 SVGEGT. The CDR3 extends over 15 amino acids. DNA of the CDR3: TGTGCCAGCAGTTACTCCGGGACCCCTCGTATCGGCTACACCTTC. Protein sequence: CASSYSGTPRIGYTF.

This clonotype was detected many times. The chain joins TRBV3-1 to TRBJ2-5, with TRBD2 matching 12 bases. This CDR3 region has 15 residues. Germline assignment: CDR1 LGHDT and CDR2 YNNKEL (reference sequence). V was pared by 4 bases and J by 5 bases, with 5 bases of the junction left unmatched. CDR3 DNA: TGTGCCAGCAGCCCAACTAGCGGGGGGTTGGAGACCCAGTACTTC. Translating gives CASSPTSGGLETQYF.

This clonotype was seen ten or more times. This chain links TRBV11-1 with TRBJ2-5; D is unresolved. Germline CDR1 and CDR2: SGHAT and FQDESV (reference sequence). This CDR3 is 15 amino acids long. V gave up 2 bases and J gave up 2 bases, with 12 bases separating them. CDR3 loop: CASSLTAYLQETQYF. The CDR3 bases are TGTGCCAGCAGCTTAACAGCCTACCTACAAGAGACCCAGTACTTC.

The CDR3 sequence: CASSVRDDTEAFF. CDR3 DNA sequence: TGTGCCAGCAGCGTAAGGGACGACACTGAAGCTTTCTTT. The chain recombines TRBV9 with TRBJ1-1, with a weak D call TRBD1 (5 bases). CDR1 is SGDLS, CDR2 YYNGEE, per germline. This CDR3 spans 13 amino acids. The germline V and J ends were trimmed by 1 base and 3 bases, with 7 bases remaining between them.

The V and J genes are TRBV20-1 and TRBJ2-7, with TRBD1 matching over 10 bases. Unmatched junction bases numbered 8, after V lost 6 bases and J lost 3 bases. Germline-derived CDR1 and CDR2 are DFQATT and SNEGSKA (reference sequence). CDR3 size: 14 residues. The CDR3: CSAPRGQGHYEQYF. The CDR3 nucleotides are TGCAGTGCCCCTCGGGGACAGGGGCACTACGAGCAGTACTTC.

In its sample, this clonotype was seen once. The chain recombines TRBV12-3 or TRBV12-4 with TRBJ2-7; 9 nucleotides match TRBD2. Trimming took 6 bases from V and 5 from J; bases not matched to a gene: 8. The CDR3 sequence is 14 residues long. CDR3 sequence: CASSVSGRVNEQYF. In DNA, the CDR3 is TGTGCCAGCAGCGTTAGCGGGAGAGTTAACGAGCAGTACTTC.

This clonotype was detected ten times or more. The chain couples TRBV6-5 to TRBJ1-1; D is possibly TRBD1 (5 bases). Trimming removed 6 bases from V and 7 bases from J, with 18 bases in between. The length of the CDR3 is 14 residues. Germline V gene lookup returns CDR1 MNHEY and CDR2 SVGAGI. This CDR3 is CASRSTSGIGEAFF. As DNA, the CDR3 is TGTGCCAGCAGAAGTACCTCAGGGATTGGTGAAGCTTTCTTT.

This clonotype was recorded many times. This chain uses TRBV12-3 or TRBV12-4 with TRBJ1-1; D unresolved. The CDR3 length is 14 residues. Deletions cut 0 bases from V and 3 bases from J, with 8 bases between. The CDR3 DNA reads TGTGCCAGCAGTTTAGCGGCGGGATACACTGAAGCTTTCTTT. Residues: CASSLAAGYTEAFF.